The rows below give T cell receptor beta chains drawn from one sample of a study of blood T cell repertoires in COVID-19. Sequencing used immunoSEQ multiplex PCR; TCRdb keeps in-frame clones, though not all of them. The sample has around 230,000 clones, roughly 89% seen once. Sequenced: PBMCs or T cells enriched from blood (not recorded which). The receptors here all came from a woman aged 25 to 39 with acute COVID-19. The conserved cysteine and the conserved F or W are not part of the CDR3 here. Fields, in order: J gene, V gene, CDR3 length, CDR3 protein.

TRBJ2-7 TRBV5-1 14 ASSLRGSGGSYEQY
TRBJ2-5 TRBV27 12 ASGPGGAGWAQY
TRBJ1-2 TRBV7-8 13 ASSLEQGVGDGYT
TRBJ2-1 TRBV2 14 ASSVLLAGGYNEQF
TRBJ1-2 TRBV27 11 ASSLGGARGYT
TRBJ2-1 TRBV28 14 ASSLSTSGSPDEQF
TRBJ1-1 TRBV13 13 ATTGTGGVRYEAF
TRBJ1-2 TRBV30 11 AWSGTGSYGYT
TRBJ1-1 TRBV7-3 13 ASSKSGTPNTEAF
TRBJ1-5 TRBV30 13 AWSSDRGSNQPQH
TRBJ1-6 TRBV11-2 12 ASSLGQPNSPLH
TRBJ2-7 TRBV7-2 13 ASSSTSGGFYEQY
TRBJ2-3 TRBV5-1 14 ASSQAGTLFTDTQY
TRBJ1-5 TRBV7-9 13 ASSDERESNQPQH
TRBJ2-2 TRBV5-1 14 ASSLALTGPTGELF
TRBJ1-1 TRBV12-3/TRBV12-4 11 ASTLRENTEAF
TRBJ2-2 TRBV5-1 11 ASSPDFNGELF
TRBJ1-5 TRBV6-2/TRBV6-3 13 ASSLGAASNQPQH
TRBJ1-1 TRBV15 12 ATSRDSIQLEAF
TRBJ1-1 TRBV30 11 AWLPGLGRLAF
TRBJ1-4 TRBV18 12 ASSGTGMNEKLF
TRBJ1-2 TRBV5-5 15 ASSSTLQGLFNYGYT
TRBJ2-1 TRBV4-1 12 ASSQDRQYNEQF
TRBJ2-3 TRBV2 12 ASSEGQEIDTQY
TRBJ2-1 TRBV9 15 ASSVDRFPSSYNEQF